This T cell receptor (beta chain) was found in a study of T-cell memory formation after mild COVID-19. The CDR3 runs 15 residues. Germline V CDR1 and CDR2: SGHRS, YFSETQ. The V end was cut by 0 bases, the J end by 4 bases, with 13 bases between. This clonotype showed up just a few times. TCRdb ran MiXCR on the 5' RACE reads and lists one entry per CDR3 protein. The repertoire holds around 180,000 distinct CDR3 sequences, with around a sixth as singletons. Sequencing input: PBMCs or a T cell subset sorted from them (not recorded which). The TCR originated in a man younger than 35 who had mild COVID-19 (a few samples of this study predate the infection). Cell type and time point are not known. The chain uses TRBV5-1 and TRBJ2-5; D tentatively fits TRBD1 or TRBD2 (5 bases each). DNA of the CDR3: TGCGCCAGCAGCTTGGCCTCAGGGAGACGAGAGACCCAGTACTTC. Amino acids: CASSLASGRRETQYF.